The 8 T cell receptor beta chains listed next were all sequenced from one sample in a study of cytomegalovirus exposure and HLA in healthy donors. The primer mix had 60 Vbeta and 13 Jbeta primers. TCRdb's copy holds only in-frame clones and misses some; the assay was immunoSEQ multiplex PCR. The data show under 200,000 clones, about four fifths seen once. Specimen: PBMCs. These receptors were taken from a young man in good health and CMV-seronegative.

The chain has TRBV14 and TRBJ2-7, with a possible D match to TRBD1 (6 bases). Trimming took off 0 bases at V and 6 bases at J, with 15 bases between the two ends. The CDR3 loop spans 15 amino acids. CDR1 and CDR2 from the germline V gene are SGHDN and FVKESK. DNA of the CDR3: TGTGCCAGCAGCCAAGACCAGGGGCCTTTAAGCGAGCAGTACTTC. Residues: CASSQDQGPLSEQYF.

The gene calls are TRBV2 and TRBJ2-5; TRBD1 is a possible D gene (5 bases). The CDR3 covers 11 residues. V lost 7 bases and J 3 bases, leaving 6 bases between the germline ends. The germline CDR1 and CDR2 sequences are SNHLY and FYNNEI. The CDR3: CASTREETQYF. For the CDR3, the DNA is TGTGCCAGCACCAGGGAAGAGACCCAGTACTTC.

V usage is TRBV10-1 and J usage is TRBJ1-1; D gene ambiguous. V was cut by 2 bases and J by 0 bases, with 7 bases left in between. Germline V gene data show CDR1 as WNHNN and CDR2 as SYGVQD (reference sequence). The CDR3 runs 14 residues. DNA of the CDR3: TGCGCCAGCAGTGAGCTCAGGATGAACACTGAAGCTTTCTTT. It specifies CASSELRMNTEAFF.

CDR3 coding DNA: TGCGCCAGCAGCCAAGCCCCGGGACTAGCGGGGACAGATACGCAGTATTTT. It encodes CASSQAPGLAGTDTQYF. This chain connects TRBV4-1 to TRBJ2-3, with 13 bases identical to TRBD2. Germline-derived CDR1 and CDR2 are MGHRA and YSYEKL. J lost 3 bases, V lost 1 base, and 4 bases had no gene match. This CDR3 comprises 17 residues.

This rearrangement joins TRBV5-6 to TRBJ2-7, with D tentatively TRBD1 (5 bases). CDR3 length equals 13 residues. The germline V gene encodes CDR1 SGHDT and CDR2 YYEEEE. V gave up 3 bases and J gave up 3 bases, with 10 bases separating them. CDR3 residues: CASSSDSFYEQYF. CDR3 DNA: TGTGCCAGCAGCTCTGACAGTTTCTACGAGCAGTACTTC.

The chain employs TRBV5-3 and TRBJ1-3; no reliable D call. TRBV5-3 is given ORF status, its function remaining uncertain. This CDR3 region has 12 residues. Trimming left V 1 base short and J 4 bases short, with 3 bases between. DNA of the CDR3: TGTGCCAGAAGCTTGACAGGAAACACCATATATTTT. As protein: CARSLTGNTIYF.

The CDR3 sequence: CSVDFTDTQYF. In nucleotides, the CDR3 is TGCAGCGTTGACTTCACAGATACGCAGTATTTT. The V gene is TRBV29-1, the J gene TRBJ2-3; D gene uncertain. Germline V lookup: CDR1 SQVTM, CDR2 ANQGSEA. V was pared by 3 bases and J by 2 bases, with 3 bases between. The CDR3 contains 11 residues.

The chain combines TRBV27 with TRBJ2-1; D not resolved. Germline values: CDR1 MNHEY, CDR2 SMNVEV (reference sequence). Trimming shortened V by 0 bases and J by 7 bases, and 7 bases separated the two germline ends. The CDR3 is made up of 13 amino acids. The chain's CDR3 is CASSLSRRNEQFF. The CDR3 DNA reads as TGTGCCAGCAGTTTATCGCGCAGGAATGAGCAGTTCTTC.